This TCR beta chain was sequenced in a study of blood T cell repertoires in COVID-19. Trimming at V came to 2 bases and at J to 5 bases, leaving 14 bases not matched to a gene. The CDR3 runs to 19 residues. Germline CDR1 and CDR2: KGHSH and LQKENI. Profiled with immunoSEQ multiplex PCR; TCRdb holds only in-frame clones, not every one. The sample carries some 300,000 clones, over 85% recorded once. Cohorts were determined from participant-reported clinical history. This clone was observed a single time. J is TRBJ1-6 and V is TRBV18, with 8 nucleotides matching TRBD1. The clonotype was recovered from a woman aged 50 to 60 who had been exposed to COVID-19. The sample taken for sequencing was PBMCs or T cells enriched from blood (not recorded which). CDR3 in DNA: TGTGCCAGCTCACCAATTGGGACCGGACAGGGAGGGAATAATTCACCCCTCCACTTT. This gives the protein CASSPIGTGQGGNNSPLHF. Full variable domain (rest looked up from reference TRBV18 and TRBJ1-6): NAGVMQNPRHLVRRRGQEARLRCSPMKGHSHVYWYRQLPEEGLKFMVYLQKENIIDESGMPKERFSAEFPKEGPSILRIQQVVRGDSAAYFCASSPIGTGQGGNNSPLHFGNGTRLTVT.